The next 9 T cell receptor beta chains were all read from a single sample in a study of blood T cell repertoires in COVID-19. Method: immunoSEQ multiplex PCR; TCRdb's copy keeps in-frame clones and lacks some. This table has around 180,000 clones, around 80% appearing once. The sample comprised peripheral blood. Receptor source: a woman of 80 years or more with COVID-19, enrolled during active disease.

This sequence joins TRBV6-2 or TRBV6-3 and TRBJ1-5, with D perhaps TRBD1 (5 bases). This CDR3 spans 13 amino acids. The germline V and J ends were trimmed by 0 bases and 5 bases, with 5 bases remaining between them. The germline V gene encodes CDR1 MNHEY and CDR2 SVGEGT. The CDR3 DNA reads TGTGCCAGCAGTTACTCAGGGGATCAGCCCCAGCATTTT. Its protein product is CASSYSGDQPQHF.

V gene TRBV7-2 combines with J gene TRBJ2-3, with a possible D match to TRBD2 (7 bases). Germline CDR1 SGHTA, CDR2 FQGNSA. The CDR3 length is 16 residues. The ends were cut back, 1 base at V and 1 base at J, with 12 bases in the middle. The CDR3 DNA reads TGTGCCAGCAGCTTAGTGGTGGGGGGGCGCACAGATACGCAGTATTTT. This sequence encodes CASSLVVGGRTDTQYF.

This rearrangement joins TRBV6-5 to TRBJ1-1; no reliable D call. Germline CDR1 MNHEY, CDR2 SVGAGI. The CDR3 length is 12 residues. The germline V and J ends were trimmed by 10 bases and 3 bases, with 12 bases remaining between them. CDR3 protein: CAISLHYTEAFF. DNA of the CDR3: TGTGCCATCTCACTGCACTACACTGAAGCTTTCTTT.

V gene TRBV18 combines with J gene TRBJ2-7, with D perhaps matching TRBD2 (7 bases). Germline V CDR1 and CDR2: KGHSH, LQKENI. This CDR3 has 18 residues. The ends were cut back, 1 base at V and 2 bases at J, with 21 bases in the middle. CDR3 loop: CASSPRGGGQGLAYEQYF. The CDR3 coding sequence is TGTGCCAGCTCACCACGGGGGGGCGGCCAAGGGCTCGCCTACGAGCAGTACTTC.

This clone turned up a few times. This chain connects TRBV6-5 to TRBJ2-7; TRBD1 is a possible D gene (6 bases). Per germline, CDR1 MNHEY and CDR2 SVGAGI. The CDR3 runs 15 residues. Trimming left V 4 bases short and J 0 bases short, with 13 bases between. DNA of the CDR3: TGTGCCAGCAGTTCAACAGGGTATCCCTCCTACGAGCAGTACTTC. Translating it yields CASSSTGYPSYEQYF.

The chain recombines TRBV20-1 with TRBJ2-1; 7 positions agree with TRBD1. Germline lookup yields CDR1 DFQATT and CDR2 SNEGSKA (reference sequence). CDR3 length equals 11 residues. With 5 bases clipped from V and 7 bases from J, the junction kept 2 bases outside the gene matches. In DNA form, the CDR3 reads TGCAGTGCTGACAGGGTGAATGAGCAGTTCTTC. Translating gives CSADRVNEQFF.

This chain links TRBV6-5 with TRBJ2-1; TRBD1 might be the D (5 bases). V dropped 6 bases and J dropped 4 bases, with 10 bases sitting between them. The CDR3 length is 13 residues. The germline V gene has CDR1 MNHEY and CDR2 SVGAGI. The CDR3 DNA reads as TGTGCCAGCAGACAGGACCCTTACAATGAGCAGTTCTTC. As protein: CASRQDPYNEQFF.

The J gene is TRBJ1-3, the V gene TRBV12-3 or TRBV12-4; D is possibly TRBD1 (5 bases). V dropped 4 bases and J dropped 7 bases, with 5 bases sitting between them. The CDR3 is made up of 11 amino acids. The CDR3, as DNA: TGTGCCAGCAGTTCAGGGAACACCATATATTTT. Translated: CASSSGNTIYF.

This clone counts as medium-sized. This chain links TRBV9 with TRBJ1-1, with 8 bases identical to TRBD1. Unmatched junction bases numbered 5, after V lost 4 bases and J lost 6 bases. CDR1 is SGDLS and CDR2 is YYNGEE in the germline V gene. This CDR3 has 13 amino acids. The CDR3 loop reads CASSRTGKSEAFF. The CDR3 DNA sequence: TGTGCCAGCAGCCGGACAGGGAAGTCTGAAGCTTTCTTT.